Listed here is a single T cell receptor (beta chain). The specificity of this receptor is unknown. There are no base qualities to consult, and no much larger clone falls within one base. The collaborating institutions used their own protocols to collect whole blood in K2EDTA tubes. For TCRbeta analysis, collaborators shipped samples as frozen whole blood, isolated PBMCs, or DNA extracted from either of those sample types. This entry is derived from a study of blood T cell repertoires in COVID-19 (dated by TCRdb to 2019 to 2021). Concerning the study at large: The collaborator samples originated in the United States, Italy and Spain and spanned the acute and convalescent phases of COVID-19. The material from the prospective study consisted of cDNA or gDNA derived from T cells, B-cell-depleted T cells, or PBMCs. Subjects who had been exposed to COVID-19, were actively infected with it, or had recovered from it provided the deeply sampled blood TCRbeta repertoires that made up the dataset. The repertoires were released in a freely available public database meant as a resource for research on the immune response to SARS-CoV-2. The samples were drawn from two sources: the first 160 participants of the ongoing ImmuneRACE study, and fewer than 1,500 subjects contributed by 6 global collaborators. Nearly every sample came with metadata listing a de-identified subject ID, COVID-19 status, age in years and sex. Where available, HLA class I and class II types were obtained from metadata supplied by the sample provider rather than from assay-based typing.

Results and caveats for the whole study, not just this receptor: How much clinical and demographic metadata was included differed by source and by participant, and the metadata was provided uncurated.

TCRbeta CDR3 regions were amplified from genomic DNA using the immunoSEQ Assay, a bias-controlled multiplex PCR. As for the authors' bioinformatics: Nucleated cell counts per sample were estimated from amplification of reference gene primers within the assay. To quantify the absolute abundance of each unique TCRbeta CDR3 rearrangement, sequence reads were collapsed and filtered. For each sample, productive Simpson clonality was calculated as the square root of Simpson's diversity index over productive rearrangements. TCRdb mirrors the immuneACCESS table, restricted to in-frame sequences. Some clones are absent from its copies; in checked studies, under half trace to an unresolved V gene, and the reason for the others is unknown. That table furnishes V, J and clone size, whereas the DNA furnished D and trimming. This sample has roughly 190,000 clones in its table, and around 80% of those were observed once. The ten most abundant clones make up less than 3.5% of the sample.

V is trimmed back by 6 bases and J by 0 bases, and the junction contains 3 bases that no gene match accounts for. Reading from cysteine to phenylalanine, the CDR3 counts 15 amino acids. Only the CDR3 portion is preserved as DNA: 45 bases, with reading frame beginning at the first base. Based on the germline V gene, the CDR1 and CDR2 sequences are ENHRY and SYGVKD. The material sequenced was peripheral blood. This chain joins TRBV10-3 to TRBJ1-1, with 11 bases aligning to TRBD1. The clonotype comes from a man aged 45-65 years with active or convalescent COVID-19. The DNA sequence is TGTGCCATCAGAGGGACAGGGGGACTGAACACTGAAGCTTTCTTT. Its protein reads: CAIRGTGGLNTEAFF.